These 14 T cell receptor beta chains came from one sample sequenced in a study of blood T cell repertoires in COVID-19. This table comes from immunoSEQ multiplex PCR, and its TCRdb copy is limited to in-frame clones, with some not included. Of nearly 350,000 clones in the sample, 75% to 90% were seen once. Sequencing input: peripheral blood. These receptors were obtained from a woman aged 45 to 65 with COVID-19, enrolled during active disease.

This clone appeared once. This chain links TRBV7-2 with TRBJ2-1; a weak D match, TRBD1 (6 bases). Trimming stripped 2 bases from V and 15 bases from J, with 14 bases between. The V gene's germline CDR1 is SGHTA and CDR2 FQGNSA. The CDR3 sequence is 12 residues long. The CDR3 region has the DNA TGTGCCAGCAGCTTAAGTGGGGGCAGAGTGTTCTTC. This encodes CASSLSGGRVFF.

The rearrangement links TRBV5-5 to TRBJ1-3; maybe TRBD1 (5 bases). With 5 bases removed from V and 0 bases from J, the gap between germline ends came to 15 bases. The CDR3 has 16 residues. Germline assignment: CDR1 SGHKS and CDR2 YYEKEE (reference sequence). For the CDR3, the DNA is TGTGCCAGCAGTACGGCGGACACGAGCTCTGGAAACACCATATATTTT. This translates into CASSTADTSSGNTIYF.

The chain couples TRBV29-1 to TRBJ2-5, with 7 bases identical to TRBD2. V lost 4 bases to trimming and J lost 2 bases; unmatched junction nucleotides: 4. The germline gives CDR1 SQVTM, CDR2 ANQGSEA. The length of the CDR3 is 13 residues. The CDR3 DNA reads TGCAGCGTTGCCCGACTAGCTCAAGAGACCCAGTACTTC. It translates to CSVARLAQETQYF.

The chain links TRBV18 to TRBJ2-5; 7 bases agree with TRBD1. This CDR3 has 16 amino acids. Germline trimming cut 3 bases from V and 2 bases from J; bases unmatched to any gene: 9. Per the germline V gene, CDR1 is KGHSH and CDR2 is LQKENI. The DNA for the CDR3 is TGTGCCAGCTCACCTCTCCGGGACAGATTACAAGAGACCCAGTACTTC. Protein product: CASSPLRDRLQETQYF.

The CDR3 spells CASSQVGTGQIGYGYTF. CDR3 DNA sequence: TGCGCCAGCAGCCAAGTAGGGACAGGCCAAATAGGCTATGGCTACACCTTC. V gene TRBV4-1 combines with J gene TRBJ1-2; TRBD1 aligns across 8 bases. Germline V gene sequence: CDR1 MGHRA, CDR2 YSYEKL. V was clipped by 1 base and J by 4 bases; unmatched bases: 11. CDR3 length: 17 residues.

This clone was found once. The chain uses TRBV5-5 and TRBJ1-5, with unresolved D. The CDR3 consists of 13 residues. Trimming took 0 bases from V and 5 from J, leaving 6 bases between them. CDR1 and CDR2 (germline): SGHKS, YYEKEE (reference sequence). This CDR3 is CASSLAVHQPQHF. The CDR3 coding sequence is TGTGCCAGCAGCTTGGCGGTCCATCAGCCCCAGCATTTT.

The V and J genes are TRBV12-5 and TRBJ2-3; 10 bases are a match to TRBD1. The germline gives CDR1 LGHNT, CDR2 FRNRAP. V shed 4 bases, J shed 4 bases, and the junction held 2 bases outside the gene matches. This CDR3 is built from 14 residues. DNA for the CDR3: TGTGCTAGTGGTTCGGGACAGGGGCCAGATACGCAGTATTTT. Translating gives CASGSGQGPDTQYF.

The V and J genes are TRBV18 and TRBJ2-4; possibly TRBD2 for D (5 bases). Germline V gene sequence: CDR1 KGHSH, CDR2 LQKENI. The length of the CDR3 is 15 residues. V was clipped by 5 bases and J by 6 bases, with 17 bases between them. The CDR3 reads CASSSGRIRGNIQYF. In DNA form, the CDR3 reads TGTGCCAGCTCATCCGGGCGGATTCGGGGAAACATTCAGTACTTC.

The CDR3 DNA reads as TGTGCCAGCAGCCCGAGAGTGGATCAGCCCCAGCATTTT. The encoded protein is CASSPRVDQPQHF. The chain carries TRBV7-2 and TRBJ1-5, with no clear D. Germline lookup yields CDR1 SGHTA and CDR2 FQGNSA. CDR3 length equals 13 residues. V was trimmed by 5 bases and J by 5 bases, leaving 10 bases between them.

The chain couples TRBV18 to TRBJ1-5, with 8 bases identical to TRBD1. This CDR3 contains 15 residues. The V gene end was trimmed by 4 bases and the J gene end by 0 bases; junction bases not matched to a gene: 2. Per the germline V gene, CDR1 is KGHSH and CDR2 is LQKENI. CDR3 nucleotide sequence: TGTGCCAGCTCACTGGGACAGGTTAGCAATCAGCCCCAGCATTTT. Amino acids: CASSLGQVSNQPQHF.

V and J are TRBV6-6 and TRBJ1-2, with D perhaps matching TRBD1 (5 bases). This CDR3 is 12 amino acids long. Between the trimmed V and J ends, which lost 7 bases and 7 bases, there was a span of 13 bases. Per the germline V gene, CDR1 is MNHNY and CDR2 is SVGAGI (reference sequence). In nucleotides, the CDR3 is TGTGCCAGCACAGGGAGGTTCGGTGGCTACACCTTC. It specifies CASTGRFGGYTF.

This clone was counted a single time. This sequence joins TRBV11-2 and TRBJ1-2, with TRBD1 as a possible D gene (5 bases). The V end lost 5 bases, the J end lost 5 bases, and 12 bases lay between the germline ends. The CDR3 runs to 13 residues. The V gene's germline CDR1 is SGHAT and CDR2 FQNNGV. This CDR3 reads CASSLQAGYGYTF. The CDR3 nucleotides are TGTGCCAGCAGCCTACAGGCGGGGTATGGCTACACCTTC.

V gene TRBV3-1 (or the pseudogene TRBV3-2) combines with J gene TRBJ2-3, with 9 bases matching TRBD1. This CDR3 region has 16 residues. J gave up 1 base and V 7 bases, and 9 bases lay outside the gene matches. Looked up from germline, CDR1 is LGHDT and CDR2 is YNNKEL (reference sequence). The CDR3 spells CASNQDRGEGTDTQYF. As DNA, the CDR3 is TGTGCCAGCAACCAGGACAGGGGAGAAGGCACAGATACGCAGTATTTT.

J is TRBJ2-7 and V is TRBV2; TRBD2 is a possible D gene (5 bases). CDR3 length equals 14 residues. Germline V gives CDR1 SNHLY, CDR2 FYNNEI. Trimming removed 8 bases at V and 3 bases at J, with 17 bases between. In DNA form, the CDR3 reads TGTGCCAGCCTTGGGTCGGAACGGGACTACGAGCAGTACTTC. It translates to CASLGSERDYEQYF.